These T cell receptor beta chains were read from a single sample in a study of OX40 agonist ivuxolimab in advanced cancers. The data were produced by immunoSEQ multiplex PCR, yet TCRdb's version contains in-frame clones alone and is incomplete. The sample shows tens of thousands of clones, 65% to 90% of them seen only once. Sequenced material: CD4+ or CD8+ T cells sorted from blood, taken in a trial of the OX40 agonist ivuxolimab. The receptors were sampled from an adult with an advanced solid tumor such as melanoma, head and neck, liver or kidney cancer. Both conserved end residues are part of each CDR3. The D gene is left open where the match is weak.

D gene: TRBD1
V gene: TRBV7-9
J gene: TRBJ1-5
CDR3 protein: CASSHTGTGGGNQPQHF
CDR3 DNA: TGTGCCAGCAGCCACACCGGGACAGGGGGTGGCAATCAGCCCCAGCATTTT

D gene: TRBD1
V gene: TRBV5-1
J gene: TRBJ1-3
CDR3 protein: CASSWGDRAGNTIYF
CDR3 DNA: TGCGCCAGCAGCTGGGGGGACAGGGCTGGAAACACCATATATTTT

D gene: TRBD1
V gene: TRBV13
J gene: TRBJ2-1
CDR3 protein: CASSRRGQGYNEQFF
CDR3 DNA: TGTGCCAGCAGCCGAAGGGGACAGGGTTACAATGAGCAGTTCTTC

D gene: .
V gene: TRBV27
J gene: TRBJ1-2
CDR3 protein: CASSILGLGGNYGYTF
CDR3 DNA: TGTGCCAGCAGTATCTTGGGACTCGGTGGTAACTATGGCTACACCTTC

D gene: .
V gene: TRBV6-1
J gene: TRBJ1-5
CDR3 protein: CASSSPDSTQEPQHF
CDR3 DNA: TGTGCCAGCAGTTCTCCCGATTCGACCCAGGAGCCCCAGCATTTT

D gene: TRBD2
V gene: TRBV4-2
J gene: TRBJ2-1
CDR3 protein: CASSQLAGGNNEQFF
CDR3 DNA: TGTGCCAGCAGCCAACTAGCGGGGGGGAACAATGAGCAGTTCTTC

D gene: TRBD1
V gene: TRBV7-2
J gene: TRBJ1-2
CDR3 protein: CASSSGQVRYGYTF
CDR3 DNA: TGTGCCAGCAGCTCGGGACAGGTTCGGTATGGCTACACCTTC

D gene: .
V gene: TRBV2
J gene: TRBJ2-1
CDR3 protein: CASSESISTAYNEQFF
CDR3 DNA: TGTGCCAGCAGTGAATCGATTAGCACAGCCTACAATGAGCAGTTCTTC

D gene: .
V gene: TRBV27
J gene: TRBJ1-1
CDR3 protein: CASSLQGTEAFF
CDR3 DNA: TGTGCCAGCAGTCTACAGGGAACTGAAGCTTTCTTT

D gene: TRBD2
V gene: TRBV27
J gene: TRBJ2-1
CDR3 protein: CASSPLADPYNEQFF
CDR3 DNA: TGTGCCAGCAGCCCTCTAGCGGACCCCTACAATGAGCAGTTCTTC

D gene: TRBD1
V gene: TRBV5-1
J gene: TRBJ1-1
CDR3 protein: CARSRTGTEAFF
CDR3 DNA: TGCGCCCGCAGCCGGACAGGGACTGAAGCTTTCTTT